A selection of T cell receptor beta chains follows, all from one sample in a study of response to subunit inactivated influenza vaccine. MiXCR, run by TCRdb on the RT-PCR reads, gives a single entry per CDR3 protein. There are roughly 570,000 distinct CDR3 sequences in the sample; 14% occur only once, and approximately 12% lies in the top ten. Here the sequenced sample was PBMCs from blood, taken approximately 12 days after vaccination. The receptors were gathered from a man aged 45-65 years who received an inactivated influenza vaccine. Both conserved end residues are part of each CDR3. A D gene is named only where the DNA matches it firmly. Clone size, where shown, is once, few, many, or a class for clones that have expanded.

d_gene	j_gene	v_gene	abundance	CDR3nt	CDR3aa
.	TRBJ1-1	TRBV7-9	many	TGTGCCAGCAGCTGGGCTTTAGGTGAAGCTTTCTTT	CASSWALGEAFF
.	TRBJ1-2	TRBV25-1	few	TGTGCCAGCAGTGAATTTAGTAAAGGAGGCTACACCTTC	CASSEFSKGGYTF
TRBD2	TRBJ2-1	TRBV12-3/TRBV12-4	many	TGTGCCAGCAGCCTAGCGGGGACCTACAATGAGCAGTTCTTC	CASSLAGTYNEQFF
TRBD1	TRBJ2-7	TRBV15	.	TGTGCCACCAGCAGAGATATTTCAGGGGGCTTCCACTACGAGCAGTACTTC	CATSRDISGGFHYEQYF
TRBD1	TRBJ2-7	TRBV7-8	few	TGTGCCAGCAGCTTAAACAGGGGAGAAGGCGAGCAGTACTTC	CASSLNRGEGEQYF
.	TRBJ2-4	TRBV5-1	many	TGCGCCAGCAGCCAAGGGAGAGCCAAAAACATTCAGTACTTC	CASSQGRAKNIQYF
.	TRBJ2-7	TRBV10-3	.	TGTGCCATCAGTGAGAGGTACGAGCAGTACTTC	CAISERYEQYF
TRBD2	TRBJ2-5	TRBV9	few	TGTGCCAGCAGCGTAGGACTAGCGGCTCGCGAGACCCAGTACTTC	CASSVGLAARETQYF
.	TRBJ1-1	TRBV12-5	.	TGTGCTAGTGGTTTGGAACGGGGAATGAACACTGAAGCTTTCTTT	CASGLERGMNTEAFF
.	TRBJ2-1	TRBV7-2	many	TGTGCCAGCAGCCGGTCGAGCGGGCCGATCTCCTACAATGAGCAGTTCTTC	CASSRSSGPISYNEQFF
TRBD1	TRBJ2-3	TRBV20-1	.	TGCAGTGCTAGGGACCGGGACAGGAACGTAGATACGCAGTATTTT	CSARDRDRNVDTQYF
.	TRBJ1-3	TRBV6-1	few	TGTGCCAGCAGTGCCGCCCGTAAGGGCACTGGAAACACCATATATTTT	CASSAARKGTGNTIYF
.	TRBJ2-7	TRBV19	few	TGTGCCAGTAGGACACAGGGTAGCTACGAGCAGTACTTC	CASRTQGSYEQYF
.	TRBJ2-7	TRBV20-1	.	TGCAGTGCTAGCAGGGACCACTCCTACGAGCAGTACTTC	CSASRDHSYEQYF
TRBD1	TRBJ2-3	TRBV5-1	.	TGCGCCAGCAGCTGGGCAGGGGGAGATACGCAGTATTTT	CASSWAGGDTQYF
TRBD2	TRBJ2-2	TRBV5-1	.	TGCGCCAGCAGCGTTAGCGGGAGAGACACCGGGGAGCTGTTTTTT	CASSVSGRDTGELFF
.	TRBJ2-1	TRBV5-6	few	TGTGCCAGCAGCGCGACTAGAGTCATTCAGTTCTTC	CASSATRVIQFF
TRBD1	TRBJ2-7	TRBV7-2	few	TGTGCCAGCAGCTTAGTGGGGACAGGGGACTCCTACGAGCAGTACTTC	CASSLVGTGDSYEQYF
TRBD1	TRBJ2-7	TRBV28	once	TGTGCCAGCAGCCCGGACAGGGTGAACTACGAGCAGTACTTC	CASSPDRVNYEQYF
TRBD2	TRBJ2-2	TRBV12-3/TRBV12-4	.	TGTGCCAGCAGTCAGCCGGGGGCGGGAGGTCCCACCGGGGAGCTGTTTTTT	CASSQPGAGGPTGELFF
TRBD1	TRBJ2-1	TRBV20-1	.	TGCAGTGCTAGAGATCTTGGGACAGGGGGTCTCTCCGCCTACAATGAGCAGTTCTTC	CSARDLGTGGLSAYNEQFF
TRBD2	TRBJ2-7	TRBV9	few	TGTGCCAGCAGCGTAACCACTAGCGAGTCCTACGAGCAGTACTTC	CASSVTTSESYEQYF
.	TRBJ1-5	TRBV19	.	TGTGCCAGTAGTATAGGGGCTTCTAGCAATCAGCCCCAGCATTTT	CASSIGASSNQPQHF
TRBD2	TRBJ2-3	TRBV4-3	many	TGCGCCAGCAGCCAAGAAGCCGCTCCTAGCGGTACTAGCACAGATACGCAGTATTTT	CASSQEAAPSGTSTDTQYF
.	TRBJ1-1	TRBV6-2/TRBV6-3	.	TGTGCCAGCAGGGCCCCGGGACTCCAGAACACTGAAGCTTTCTTT	CASRAPGLQNTEAFF
.	TRBJ2-3	TRBV6-6	.	TGTGCCAGCAGGGAGGGGCGCACAGATACGCAGTATTTT	CASREGRTDTQYF
.	TRBJ2-7	TRBV3-1	.	TGTGCCAGCAGCCAGGGCGGGGTGATAACCTACGAGCAGTACTTC	CASSQGGVITYEQYF
.	TRBJ1-1	TRBV5-1	.	TGCGCCAGCAGCTGGAAACCTGGGGGCACTGAAGCTTTCTTT	CASSWKPGGTEAFF
.	TRBJ1-5	TRBV24-1	few	TGTGCCACCAGTACAGGTTTCAATCAGCCCCAGCATTTT	CATSTGFNQPQHF
.	TRBJ2-7	TRBV29-1	few	TGCAGCGTCAACTGGGGCGGAGAGCAGTACTTC	CSVNWGGEQYF
.	TRBJ2-1	TRBV6-1	few	TGTGCCAGCAGTGAGGGCCAGGGATCCTACAATGAGCAGTTCTTC	CASSEGQGSYNEQFF
.	TRBJ2-3	TRBV20-1	.	TGCAGTGCCTGGGTGGGCGGGAGCACAGATACGCAGTATTTT	CSAWVGGSTDTQYF
.	TRBJ1-4	TRBV12-3/TRBV12-4	many	TGTGCCAGCAGTTTAAGACAGAACGAAAAACTGTTTTTT	CASSLRQNEKLFF
.	TRBJ2-3	TRBV5-6	many	TGTGCCAGCAGCTTCCCAGTCACAGATACGCAGTATTTT	CASSFPVTDTQYF
.	TRBJ2-7	TRBV6-5	many	TGTGCCAGCAGTTCATTAGGAAGCTCCTACGAGCAGTACTTC	CASSSLGSSYEQYF
TRBD1	TRBJ2-3	TRBV5-1	.	TGCGCCAGCAGCTTAGGAACAGGGGGATCTATCGGGACAGATACGCAGTATTTT	CASSLGTGGSIGTDTQYF
TRBD1	TRBJ2-7	TRBV29-1	few	TGCAGCGTTCAAAGGGGACAGGGTGCCTACGAGCAGTACTTC	CSVQRGQGAYEQYF
.	TRBJ2-7	TRBV7-6	few	TGTGCCAGCAGCCGTCCGGGACGTACTTACTACGAGCAGTACTTC	CASSRPGRTYYEQYF
.	TRBJ1-2	TRBV7-9	many	TGTGCCAGCAGCTTCGTCGCTCCCCGACAAGGCGGCTACACCTTC	CASSFVAPRQGGYTF
TRBD1	TRBJ1-1	TRBV3-1	few	TGTGCCAGCAGCCAAGGGACAGGGAGCACTGAAGCTTTCTTT	CASSQGTGSTEAFF
.	TRBJ1-1	TRBV12-3/TRBV12-4	.	TGTGCCAGCAGTTTCGTTAGTTTGTGGAACACTGAAGCTTTCTTT	CASSFVSLWNTEAFF
TRBD2	TRBJ2-7	TRBV20-1	many	TGCAGTGCGACCGGGACTAGCGGATCCTACGAGCAGTACTTC	CSATGTSGSYEQYF
TRBD1	TRBJ2-2	TRBV5-1	.	TGCGCCAGCATCGACAGGGGTTCGAACACCGGGGAGCTGTTTTTT	CASIDRGSNTGELFF
.	TRBJ2-3	TRBV9	.	TGTGCCAGCAGCGTAGGCGGGGTAGATACGCAGTATTTT	CASSVGGVDTQYF
TRBD2	TRBJ2-1	TRBV11-3	.	TGTGCCAGCAGCTTAGATCGCTCTAGCGGGAATAACAATGAGCAGTTCTTC	CASSLDRSSGNNNEQFF
TRBD2	TRBJ2-7	TRBV5-1	.	TGCGCCAGCAGCCCGCCCCTGGCGGGAGTTGACGAGCAGTACTTC	CASSPPLAGVDEQYF
.	TRBJ2-5	TRBV7-9	.	TGTGCCAGCAGCTTAGGGGTAAAGGGAGAGACCCAGTACTTC	CASSLGVKGETQYF
TRBD1	TRBJ1-5	TRBV20-1	few	TGCAGTGCTAGAGGACAGGGAGATCAGCCCCAGCATTTT	CSARGQGDQPQHF
.	TRBJ1-2	TRBV6-2/TRBV6-3	.	TGTGCCAGCAGTTCGAGGACACTAGAACCGAATAACTATGGCTACACCTTC	CASSSRTLEPNNYGYTF
.	TRBJ2-1	TRBV5-1	few	TGCGCCAGCAGCTCCACAGGGACTGAGCAGTTCTTC	CASSSTGTEQFF
TRBD1	TRBJ1-2	TRBV5-6	.	TGTGCCAGCAGTTCTACTGGACAGGCGATAGCTAACTATGGCTACACCTTC	CASSSTGQAIANYGYTF
.	TRBJ2-1	TRBV7-2	.	TGTGCCAGCAGCCGCCACCGGGACATGTTCAATGAGCAGTTCTTC	CASSRHRDMFNEQFF
.	TRBJ1-2	TRBV18	.	TGTGCCAGCTCACCCTCAACCGGGTGGGCAGGGTATGGCTACACCTTC	CASSPSTGWAGYGYTF
TRBD1	TRBJ2-7	TRBV29-1	few	TGCAGCGTCACTTGGACAGGGAAAGCCTACGAGCAGTACTTC	CSVTWTGKAYEQYF
.	TRBJ2-2	TRBV5-1	.	TGCGCCAGCAGTCCCGTGGGGAACACCGGGGAGCTGTTTTTT	CASSPVGNTGELFF